The 18 T cell receptor beta chains presented below share a single source sample, sequenced in a study of shared clonotypes between healthy human individuals. Profiled with immunoSEQ multiplex PCR; TCRdb holds only in-frame clones, not every one. Seen here are over a million clones, 65% to 75% observed once, and the top ten hold 1.5%. The material sequenced was memory CD4+ T cells sorted from blood. Subset of the sample: CD45RA-negative fraction. These receptors all come from a young man in good health.

V is TRBV7-9 and J is TRBJ2-7, with 8 positions matching TRBD2. Germline V gives CDR1 SEHNR, CDR2 FQNEAQ (reference sequence). The V and J ends lost 10 bases and 5 bases, in that order; junction bases with no gene match: 10. The CDR3 totals 13 residues. The CDR3 DNA sequence: TGTGCCACCACGAGCGGGAGCTTAGACGAGCAGTACTTC. This gives the protein CATTSGSLDEQYF.

The rearrangement links TRBV29-1 to TRBJ1-1, with D possibly matching TRBD1 (5 bases). Germline V gene lookup returns CDR1 SQVTM and CDR2 ANQGSEA. The V and J ends lost 4 bases and 4 bases respectively, with 13 bases between them. The CDR3 is 13 residues long. CDR3 nucleotides: TGCAGCGTTGCTGGGACTAAGGGCACTGAAGCTTTCTTT. It yields the protein CSVAGTKGTEAFF. The entire variable domain, with the rest obtained from reference TRBV29-1 and TRBJ1-1, is as follows: SAVISQKPSRDICQRGTSLTIQCQVDSQVTMMFWYRQQPGQSLTLIATANQGSEATYESGFVIDKFPISRPNLTFSTLTVSNMSPEDSSIYLCSVAGTKGTEAFFGQGTRLTVV.

The V call is TRBV18, the J call TRBJ1-2; possibly TRBD1 for D (5 bases). The CDR3 extends over 11 amino acids. V lost 2 bases and J lost 7, with 5 bases in between. Germline-derived CDR1 and CDR2 are KGHSH and LQKENI. The CDR3 loop is CASSPGGGYTF. CDR3 bases: TGTGCCAGCTCACCAGGGGGTGGCTACACCTTC.

CDR3 sequence: CSVSQAINQPQHF. The CDR3 coding sequence is TGCAGCGTTAGTCAGGCGATCAATCAGCCCCAGCATTTT. The V and J genes are TRBV29-1 and TRBJ1-5, with D hard to call. Trimming pared 5 bases from V and 3 bases from J, leaving 11 bases between. Germline lookup yields CDR1 SQVTM and CDR2 ANQGSEA. The CDR3 is 13 residues long.

The chain combines TRBV5-1 with TRBJ2-3, with D hard to call. CDR1 is SGHRS, CDR2 YFSETQ, per germline. The length of the CDR3 is 14 residues. V lost 4 bases and J lost 0, with 9 bases in between. The CDR3 loop reads CASSTDGSTDTQYF. The CDR3 DNA reads as TGCGCCAGCAGCACGGACGGAAGCACAGATACGCAGTATTTT.

The chain recombines TRBV7-2 with TRBJ1-3; perhaps TRBD1 as D (5 bases). This CDR3 is built from 16 residues. Germline lookup yields CDR1 SGHTA and CDR2 FQGNSA. The V end lost 0 bases, the J end lost 4 bases, and 13 bases lay between the germline ends. In DNA form, the CDR3 reads TGTGCCAGCAGCTTAGCGCTGGGAGGGGCCGGAAACACCATATATTTT. As protein: CASSLALGGAGNTIYF.

The rearrangement uses TRBV27 and TRBJ1-3; D is unresolved. The length of the CDR3 is 16 residues. With 7 bases removed from V and 3 bases from J, the gap between germline ends came to 19 bases. Germline V CDR1 and CDR2: MNHEY, SMNVEV (reference sequence). The CDR3 nucleotides read TGTGCCAGCACCTCACTAGAGGGCGGGCGTGGAAACACCATATATTTT. Translation: CASTSLEGGRGNTIYF.

The chain combines TRBV2 with TRBJ1-5, with no clear D. Per the germline V gene, CDR1 is SNHLY and CDR2 is FYNNEI. This CDR3 is 13 amino acids long. V dropped 8 bases and J dropped 3 bases, with 11 bases sitting between them. The CDR3: CASGAALNQPQHF. CDR3 bases: TGTGCCAGCGGAGCAGCTCTCAATCAGCCCCAGCATTTT.

This clone was picked up one time. The chain has TRBV6-1 and TRBJ2-1, with 8 bases aligning to TRBD1. Germline lookup yields CDR1 MNHNS and CDR2 SASEGT. The J segment lost 8 bases and the V segment lost 2 bases, leaving 8 bases of the junction unmatched. CDR3 size: 15 residues. The CDR3: CASSETGGVGDEQFF. CDR3 nucleotides: TGTGCCAGCAGTGAAACAGGGGGAGTCGGGGATGAGCAGTTCTTC.

The genes are TRBV6-6 and TRBJ1-5, with 9 nucleotides matching TRBD1. V gave up 8 bases and J gave up 7 bases; unmatched junction bases: 0. The CDR3 loop spans 11 amino acids. The germline CDR1 and CDR2 sequences are MNHNY and SVGAGI (reference sequence). The CDR3 sequence is CASGQGQPQHF. The CDR3 nucleotides read TGTGCCAGCGGACAGGGGCAGCCCCAGCATTTT.

The chain combines TRBV18 with TRBJ2-7, with no clear D. Between the trimmed V and J ends, which lost 3 bases and 0 bases, there was a span of 12 bases. Germline V gene sequence: CDR1 KGHSH, CDR2 LQKENI. The CDR3 spans 15 residues. The CDR3 is CASSPHPGTSYEQYF. The CDR3 DNA follows: TGTGCCAGCTCACCCCACCCCGGCACCTCCTACGAGCAGTACTTC.

This clone was detected only once. The J gene is TRBJ1-6, the V gene TRBV30; 7 bases align to TRBD1. V trimming: 7 bases; J trimming: 8 bases; junction bases outside the gene matches: 8. This CDR3 is 13 amino acids long. Germline CDR1 is GTSNPN and CDR2 is SVGIG (reference sequence). The CDR3 here is CASTGIQHSPLHF. CDR3 sequence (DNA): TGTGCCTCGACAGGGATCCAGCATTCACCCCTCCACTTT.

This sequence joins TRBV5-1 and TRBJ1-4; D is ambiguous. CDR3 length equals 14 residues. Trimming stripped 4 bases from V and 6 bases from J, with 13 bases between. Germline values: CDR1 SGHRS, CDR2 YFSETQ. The CDR3 reads CASSRGRGDEKLFF. In DNA form, the CDR3 reads TGCGCCAGCAGCCGTGGGAGAGGCGATGAAAAACTGTTTTTT.

The gene calls are TRBV9 and TRBJ2-3; the D call may be TRBD1 or TRBD2 (5 bases each). V lost 7 bases and J lost 1, with 13 bases in between. The CDR3 is made up of 14 amino acids. The V gene's germline CDR1 is SGDLS and CDR2 YYNGEE. CDR3 region: CASAEGLGTDTQYF. DNA of the CDR3: TGTGCCAGCGCAGAGGGGTTGGGCACAGATACGCAGTATTTT.

This clone has a single count. J is TRBJ2-3 and V is TRBV7-2; D not certain. Germline CDR1 is SGHTA and CDR2 is FQGNSA. Trimming stripped 5 bases from V and 0 bases from J, with 15 bases between. The length of the CDR3 is 16 residues. CDR3 sequence: CASSHLFAASTDTQYF. The DNA for the CDR3 is TGTGCCAGCAGCCATCTATTTGCGGCTAGCACAGATACGCAGTATTTT.

This clone was seen only once. Other DNA sequences in this specimen translate into the identical CDR3. V is TRBV5-1 and J is TRBJ2-1; D is perhaps TRBD1 or TRBD2 (6 bases each). The germline V gene has CDR1 SGHRS and CDR2 YFSETQ. Trimming took off 0 bases at V and 10 bases at J, with 8 bases between the two ends. The CDR3 is 12 residues long. This chain's CDR3 is CASSLEGGEQFF. The CDR3 nucleotides read TGCGCCAGCAGCTTGGAAGGGGGGGAGCAGTTCTTC.

This clone was recorded once. The gene calls are TRBV10-3 and TRBJ2-2, with D tentatively TRBD1 or TRBD2 (5 bases each). V was pared by 0 bases and J by 4 bases, with 6 bases between. In germline, CDR1 is ENHRY, CDR2 SYGVKD. The CDR3 loop spans 14 amino acids. The chain's CDR3 is CAISESGTTGELFF. CDR3 in DNA: TGTGCCATCAGTGAGTCCGGGACCACCGGGGAGCTGTTTTTT.

This rearrangement joins TRBV7-9 to TRBJ2-5; D is undetermined. Trimming cost V 5 bases and J 1 base, with 5 bases left between them. Germline V gene data show CDR1 as SEHNR and CDR2 as FQNEAQ (reference sequence). This CDR3 has 12 amino acids. The CDR3 DNA is TGTGCCAGCAGCGGAATCCAAGAGACCCAGTACTTC. Its translation: CASSGIQETQYF.